Presented here are 14 T cell receptor beta chains from one specimen sequenced in a study of blood T cell repertoires in COVID-19. Libraries were prepared by immunoSEQ multiplex PCR; TCRdb keeps only in-frame clonotypes and omits some of them. In the table there are 90,000 to 140,000 clones, roughly 81% of which are singletons. Sequences were obtained from peripheral blood. The receptors originated from an older woman with acute or convalescent COVID-19.

The CDR3 DNA follows: TGTGCCAGCACTAGGTCGGGAAATGAGCAGTTCTTC. This encodes CASTRSGNEQFF. The chain uses TRBV28 and TRBJ2-1, with D possibly TRBD2 on 5 matching bases. V lost 7 bases and J lost 7, with 11 bases in between. The germline V gene has CDR1 MDHEN and CDR2 SYDVKM. The CDR3 runs 12 residues.

The rearrangement links TRBV4-3 to TRBJ1-1, with 7 bases identical to TRBD1. The V segment lost 3 bases and the J segment 4 bases; nucleotides outside the gene matches: 8. The germline gives CDR1 LGHNA, CDR2 YSLEER. This CDR3 spans 15 amino acids. This CDR3 is CASSHDTSGGTEAFF. CDR3 in DNA: TGCGCCAGCAGCCACGACACCTCAGGGGGCACTGAAGCTTTCTTT.

This clone was seen just once. The chain combines TRBV30 with TRBJ1-1; D gene ambiguous. V lost 8 bases and J lost 2, with 15 bases in between. This CDR3 has 13 amino acids. Per the germline V gene, CDR1 is GTSNPN and CDR2 is SVGIG (reference sequence). CDR3 sequence (DNA): TGTGCCGCTAGCCGTAACAGCAACACTGAAGCTTTCTTT. Translated, it gives CAASRNSNTEAFF. Variable domain in full (rest from reference TRBV30 and TRBJ1-1): SQTIHQWPATLVQPVGSPLSLECTVEGTSNPNLYWYRQAAGRGLQLLFYSVGIGQISSEVPQNLSASRPQDRQFILSSKKLLLSDSGFYLCAASRNSNTEAFFGQGTRLTVV.

The genes are TRBV7-9 and TRBJ1-1, with D maybe TRBD1 (6 bases). The CDR3 runs to 16 residues. V lost 1 base and J 4 bases, leaving 16 bases between the germline ends. Germline-derived CDR1 and CDR2 are SEHNR and FQNEAQ (reference sequence). CDR3 region: CASSLDQGRGFTEAFF. In DNA, the CDR3 is TGTGCCAGCAGCTTAGACCAGGGGCGCGGCTTCACTGAAGCTTTCTTT.

The CDR3 loop is CASSQSLGRLETQYF. DNA for the CDR3: TGTGCCAGCAGTCAATCACTAGGGCGACTTGAGACCCAGTACTTC. This chain uses TRBV6-5 with TRBJ2-5; tentatively, D is TRBD2 (5 bases). The V and J ends lost 5 bases and 5 bases respectively, with 18 bases between them. Germline loops: CDR1 MNHEY, CDR2 SVGAGI. The CDR3 spans 15 residues.

The rearrangement joins TRBV19 to TRBJ1-6; 8 bases map to TRBD1. CDR1 LNHDA and CDR2 SQIVND come from the germline V gene (reference sequence). This CDR3 has 15 residues. V lost 6 bases, J lost 5 bases, and 6 bases stayed unmatched. CDR3 nucleotides: TGTGCCAGTAGCCAGTCGGACAGGGATAATTCACCCCTCCACTTT. It is translated as CASSQSDRDNSPLHF. Filled out from reference TRBV19 and TRBJ1-6, the complete variable domain reads DGGITQSPKYLFRKEGQNVTLSCEQNLNHDAMYWYRQDPGQGLRLIYYSQIVNDFQKGDIAEGYSVSREKKESFPLTVTSAQKNPTAFYLCASSQSDRDNSPLHFGNGTRLTVT.

V usage is TRBV27 and J usage is TRBJ2-7; D is possibly TRBD1 (5 bases). This CDR3 is 14 amino acids long. Per germline, CDR1 MNHEY and CDR2 SMNVEV (reference sequence). V was trimmed by 4 bases and J by 1 base, leaving 11 bases between them. The CDR3 region is CASSSAGKSYEQYF. The CDR3 coding sequence is TGTGCCAGCAGTTCCGCAGGGAAATCCTACGAGCAGTACTTC.

The chain couples TRBV9 to TRBJ2-3; 14 positions match TRBD2. The germline gives CDR1 SGDLS, CDR2 YYNGEE. The CDR3 loop spans 20 amino acids. The V segment lost 4 bases and the J segment 6 bases; nucleotides outside the gene matches: 19. CDR3: CASSPLAGLAGGLGFDTQYF. CDR3 nucleotide sequence: TGTGCCAGCAGCCCCCTCGCCGGACTAGCGGGGGGACTGGGATTCGATACGCAGTATTTT.

The J gene is TRBJ1-1, the V gene TRBV7-9, with TRBD1 as a possible D gene (5 bases). V lost 5 bases, J lost 4 bases, and 14 bases lay in between. CDR3 length equals 14 residues. Germline V lookup: CDR1 SEHNR, CDR2 FQNEAQ (reference sequence). The CDR3 region is CASSPGGGPTEAFF. In nucleotides, the CDR3 is TGTGCCAGCAGCCCTGGGGGGGGTCCCACTGAAGCTTTCTTT.

This chain links TRBV6-5 with TRBJ1-2; D is perhaps TRBD1 (6 bases). Germline values: CDR1 MNHEY, CDR2 SVGAGI. The CDR3 is 13 amino acids. V lost 6 bases and J lost 2, with 10 bases in between. In DNA, the CDR3 is TGTGCCAGCAGCATAACAGGGAACTATGGCTACACCTTC. Protein product: CASSITGNYGYTF.

The chain recombines TRBV3-1 (or the pseudogene TRBV3-2) with TRBJ2-7; the match to TRBD2 covers 7 bases. This CDR3 comprises 14 residues. CDR1 LGHDT and CDR2 YNNKEL come from the germline V gene (reference sequence). V was clipped by 4 bases and J by 4 bases; unmatched bases: 7. The CDR3 region has the DNA TGTGCCAGCAGCCTCAGCGGGAAGGGGTACGAGCAGTACTTC. It is translated as CASSLSGKGYEQYF.

This clone was observed a single time. The chain combines TRBV19 with TRBJ2-5, with TRBD2 identical over 11 bases. Trimming cost V 2 bases and J 5 bases; bases outside gene matches: 10. The CDR3 has 17 residues. Germline V gene lookup returns CDR1 LNHDA and CDR2 SQIVND (reference sequence). CDR3 protein: CASSITEISGGEETQYF. CDR3 nucleotides: TGTGCCAGTAGTATAACCGAGATTAGCGGGGGGGAGGAGACCCAGTACTTC.

The sample holds one count of this clone. The rearrangement links TRBV3-1 (or the pseudogene TRBV3-2) to TRBJ2-3; 9 nucleotides match TRBD2. From germline, CDR1 is LGHDT and CDR2 YNNKEL (reference sequence). CDR3 length: 17 residues. Losses at the gene ends were 1 base for V and 8 bases for J; bases not matched to a gene: 13. The CDR3 sequence is CASSQAYSGTSYGTQYF. The DNA of the CDR3 is TGTGCCAGCAGCCAAGCCTATTCCGGGACTAGCTATGGTACGCAGTATTTT.

This chain links TRBV9 with TRBJ2-3, with 10 bases aligning to TRBD2. Germline CDR1 and CDR2: SGDLS and YYNGEE. The junction had 11 bases not matched to a gene; V was cut back by 4 bases and J by 6 bases. The CDR3 covers 16 residues. This chain's CDR3 is CASSPPEAGGLDTQYF. In DNA, the CDR3 is TGTGCCAGCAGCCCCCCGGAAGCGGGGGGGCTGGATACGCAGTATTTT. Filled out from reference TRBV9 and TRBJ2-3, the complete variable domain reads DSGVTQTPKHLITATGQRVTLRCSPRSGDLSVYWYQQSLDQGLQFLIQYYNGEERAKGNILERFSAQQFPDLHSELNLSSLELGDSALYFCASSPPEAGGLDTQYFGPGTRLTVL.